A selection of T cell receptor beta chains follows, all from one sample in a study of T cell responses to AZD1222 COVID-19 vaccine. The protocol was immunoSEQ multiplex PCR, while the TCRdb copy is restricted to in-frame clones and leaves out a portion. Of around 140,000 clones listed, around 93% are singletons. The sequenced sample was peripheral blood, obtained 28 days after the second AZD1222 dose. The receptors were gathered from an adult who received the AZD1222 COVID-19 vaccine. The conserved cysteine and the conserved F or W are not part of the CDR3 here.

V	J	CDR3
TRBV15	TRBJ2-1	AVSRDSYNEQF
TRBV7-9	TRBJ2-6	AREGSSGANVLT
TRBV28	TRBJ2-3	ASSFPEEEADTQY
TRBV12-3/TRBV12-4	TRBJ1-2	ASSFLQNYGYT
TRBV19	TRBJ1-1	ASPLTGTGEEWTEAF
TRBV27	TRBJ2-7	ASSSGSPSYEQY
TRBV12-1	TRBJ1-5	ASSFVSDIYQPQH
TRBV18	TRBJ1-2	ASSPRDLYYGYT
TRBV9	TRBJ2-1	ASSPSFSGNYNEQF
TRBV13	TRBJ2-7	ASSFKGFYEQY
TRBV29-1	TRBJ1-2	SVVSRGGYGYT
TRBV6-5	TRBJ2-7	ASSYGDREHRYEQY
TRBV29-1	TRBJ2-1	SVDYHGDLYNEQF
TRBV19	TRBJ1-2	ASTSSWGFGYT
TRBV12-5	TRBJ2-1	ASGLVGNEQF
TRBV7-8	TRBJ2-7	ASSLVSGGYEQY
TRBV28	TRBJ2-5	ATSPTGETQY
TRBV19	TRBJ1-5	ASWGAFNQPQH
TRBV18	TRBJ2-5	ASSPGTKRQEAQY
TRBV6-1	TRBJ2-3	ASSEGGDTQY
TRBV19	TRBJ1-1	ASSSGGAGNTEAF
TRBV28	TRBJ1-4	ASRAPGTGYEKLF
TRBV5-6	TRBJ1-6	ASGRVGGYSPLH
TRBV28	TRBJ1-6	ASSFGGYNSPLH
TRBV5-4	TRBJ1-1	ASSSLTGDAEAF
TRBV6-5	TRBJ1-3	ASTATGASGNTIY
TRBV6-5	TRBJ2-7	ASSPSGSHEQY
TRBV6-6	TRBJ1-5	ASSRQGANSQPQH
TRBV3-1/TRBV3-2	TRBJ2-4	ASSQWDDRITKNIQY
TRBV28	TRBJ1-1	ASSLDGNTEAF
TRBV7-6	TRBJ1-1	ASSLATVSEAF
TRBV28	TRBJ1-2	ASSLVAEPYGYT
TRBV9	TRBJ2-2	ASSPSPDGSGELF
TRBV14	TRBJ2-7	ASSPDAYEQY
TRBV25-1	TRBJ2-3	ASSPYPADTQY
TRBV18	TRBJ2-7	ASSHGPHAYEQY
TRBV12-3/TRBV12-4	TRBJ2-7	ASSLRTYEQY
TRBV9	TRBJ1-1	ASSGPSGVMNTEAF
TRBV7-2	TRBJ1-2	ASSLDFARDYGYT
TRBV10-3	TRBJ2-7	AITQAGGSYEQY
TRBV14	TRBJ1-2	ASSRTGHGYT
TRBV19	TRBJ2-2	ASRGGGTNTGELF
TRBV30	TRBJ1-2	AWTQLGPGGYT
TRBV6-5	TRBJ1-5	ASRARQGRNQPQH